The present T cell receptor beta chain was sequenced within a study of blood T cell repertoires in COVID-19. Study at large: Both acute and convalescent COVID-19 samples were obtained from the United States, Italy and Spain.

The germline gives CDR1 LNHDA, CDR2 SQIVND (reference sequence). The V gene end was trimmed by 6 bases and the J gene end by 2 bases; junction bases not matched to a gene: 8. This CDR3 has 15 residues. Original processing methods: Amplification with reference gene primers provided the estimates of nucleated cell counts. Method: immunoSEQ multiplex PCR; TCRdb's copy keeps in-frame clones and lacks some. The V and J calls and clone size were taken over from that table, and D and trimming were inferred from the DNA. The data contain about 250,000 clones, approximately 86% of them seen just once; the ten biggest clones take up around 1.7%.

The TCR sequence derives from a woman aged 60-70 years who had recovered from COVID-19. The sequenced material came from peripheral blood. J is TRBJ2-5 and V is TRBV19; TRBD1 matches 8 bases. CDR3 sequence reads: CASRVGTGLQETQYF. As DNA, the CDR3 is TGTGCCAGTAGGGTAGGGACAGGCCTTCAAGAGACCCAGTACTTC.